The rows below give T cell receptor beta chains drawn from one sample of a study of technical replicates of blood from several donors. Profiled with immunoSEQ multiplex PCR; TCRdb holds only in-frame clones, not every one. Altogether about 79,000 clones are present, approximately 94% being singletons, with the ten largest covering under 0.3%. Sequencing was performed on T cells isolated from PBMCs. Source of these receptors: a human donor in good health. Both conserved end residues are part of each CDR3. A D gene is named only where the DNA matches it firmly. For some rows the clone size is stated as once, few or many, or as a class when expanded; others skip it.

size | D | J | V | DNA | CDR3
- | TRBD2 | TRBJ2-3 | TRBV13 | TGTGCCAGCAGCTTCCACCCCGGACTAGCGGGACGCACAGATACGCAGTATTTT | CASSFHPGLAGRTDTQYF
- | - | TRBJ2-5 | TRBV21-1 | TGTGCCAGCAGCAAAGTGGGCAGGGATGTGGAGACCCAGTACTTC | CASSKVGRDVETQYF
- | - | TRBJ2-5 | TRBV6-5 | TGTGCCAGCAGTTACTCCCCCCAGGGACAAGAGACCCAGTACTTC | CASSYSPQGQETQYF
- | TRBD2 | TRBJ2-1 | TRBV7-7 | TGTGCCAGCAGCAACGTAGCGGGAGGCCCGGGTGAGCAGTTCTTC | CASSNVAGGPGEQFF
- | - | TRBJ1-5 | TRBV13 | TGTGCCAGCAGCTCCCGGAGACCGGATCAGCCCCAGCATTTT | CASSSRRPDQPQHF
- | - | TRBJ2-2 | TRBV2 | TGTGCCAGCACCAAAGGGCAGGGGAACACCGGGGAGCTGTTTTTT | CASTKGQGNTGELFF
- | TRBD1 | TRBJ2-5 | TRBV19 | TGTGCCAGTAGTATGTCAGGGGGTGAGACCCAGTACTTC | CASSMSGGETQYF
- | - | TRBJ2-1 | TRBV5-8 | TGTGCCAGCAGCTCCGTTTATGAGCAGTTCTTC | CASSSVYEQFF
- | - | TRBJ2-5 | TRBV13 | TGTGCCAGCAGCTTAGAGCAGACCCAGTACTTC | CASSLEQTQYF
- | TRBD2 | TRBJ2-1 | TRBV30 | TGTGCCTGGAGTTACGGGACTAGCGGGGTTTATGAGCAGTTCTTC | CAWSYGTSGVYEQFF
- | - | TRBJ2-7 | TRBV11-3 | TGTGCCAGCAGCTTAGGGCGGGACCGTCCCCCCTACGAGCAGTACTTC | CASSLGRDRPPYEQYF
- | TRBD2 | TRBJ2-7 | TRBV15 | TGTGCCACCAGCATTGGGCCGGGACTAGCGGCGAACGAGCAGTACTTC | CATSIGPGLAANEQYF
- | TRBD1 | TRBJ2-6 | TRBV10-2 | TGCGCCAGCAGGCTCCGGGACAGGGCAAGTGGGGCCAACGTCCTGACTTTC | CASRLRDRASGANVLTF
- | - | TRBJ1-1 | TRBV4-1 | TGCGCCAGCAGCTTTCGCAGGGCGGTGGACACTGAAGCTTTCTTT | CASSFRRAVDTEAFF
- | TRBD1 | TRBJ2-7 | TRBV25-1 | TGTGCCAGCAGAAAGACAGGGTCCTACGAGCAGTACTTC | CASRKTGSYEQYF
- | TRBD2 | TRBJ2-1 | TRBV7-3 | TGTGCCAGCAGCAGGGACTACCAGGAGCAGTTCTTC | CASSRDYQEQFF
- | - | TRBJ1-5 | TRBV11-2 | TGTGCCAGCAGCTTAGAGGCCCCACGGGACAACAATCAGCCCCAGCATTTT | CASSLEAPRDNNQPQHF
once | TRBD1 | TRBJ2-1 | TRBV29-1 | TGCAGCGTGACTGACCGGGACAGGGCCAACAATGAGCAGTTCTTC | CSVTDRDRANNEQFF
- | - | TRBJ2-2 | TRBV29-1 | TGCAGCGTTGAAGTACCCAGGGGCTATTACACCGGGGAGCTGTTTTTT | CSVEVPRGYYTGELFF
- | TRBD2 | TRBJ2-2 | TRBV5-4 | TGTGCCAGCAGCCCAGGACTAGCGGGGGGCACCGGGGAGCTGTTTTTT | CASSPGLAGGTGELFF
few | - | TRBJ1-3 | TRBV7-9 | TGTGCCAGCAGCTTGGCCGGGAGGGGAAACACCATATATTTT | CASSLAGRGNTIYF
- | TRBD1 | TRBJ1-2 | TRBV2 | TGTGCCAGCAGTGGGACAGGGGGGCATGGCTACACCTTC | CASSGTGGHGYTF
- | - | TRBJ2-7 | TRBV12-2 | TGTGCAAGTCGCTCAGTGGACAGCTACGAGCAGTACTTC | CASRSVDSYEQYF
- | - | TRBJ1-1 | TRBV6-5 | TGTGCCAGCAGTACAGGGTTTAGGGGAACTGAAGCTTTCTTT | CASSTGFRGTEAFF
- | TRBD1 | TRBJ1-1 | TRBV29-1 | TGCAGCGCCCAAGGACAGGGAGGCACTGAAGCTTTCTTT | CSAQGQGGTEAFF
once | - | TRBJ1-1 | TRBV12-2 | TGTGCAAGTCGCTTAGCAACCCCATCCGGACAGGGGCACACTGAAGCTTTCTTT | CASRLATPSGQGHTEAFF
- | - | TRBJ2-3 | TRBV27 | TGTGCCAGCAGTTTCTGGGCGGGTCCAAGCACAGATACGCAGTATTTT | CASSFWAGPSTDTQYF